The 24 T cell receptor beta chains given below trace back to one sample, sequenced in a study of blood T cell repertoires in COVID-19. This table comes from immunoSEQ multiplex PCR, and its TCRdb copy is limited to in-frame clones, with some not included. The sample holds approximately 310,000 clones, 75% to 90% seen once. Sequenced sample: PBMCs or T cells enriched from blood (not recorded which). Source of these receptors: a man younger than 40 who had recovered from COVID-19.

This chain uses TRBV14 with TRBJ2-1; 16 nucleotides line up with TRBD2. This CDR3 is 17 amino acids long. Trimming cost V 4 bases and J 8 bases; bases outside gene matches: 8. Per the germline V gene, CDR1 is SGHDN and CDR2 is FVKESK. CDR3 protein: CASSPGLAGGPVHEQFF. Here the CDR3 DNA reads TGTGCCAGCAGCCCGGGACTAGCGGGGGGGCCGGTCCATGAGCAGTTCTTC.

The rearrangement joins TRBV12-3 or TRBV12-4 to TRBJ1-1, with a tentative D call TRBD1 (5 bases). Trimming stripped 8 bases from V and 4 bases from J, with 14 bases between. This CDR3 has 13 amino acids. CDR3 nucleotides: TGTGCCAGCTCCATAGTGGGGGGCACTGAAGCTTTCTTT. Protein: CASSIVGGTEAFF.

The CDR3 region has the DNA TGTGCCAGCAGTTTAACTCTAGCGGCATCCTACAATGAGCAGTTCTTC. As protein: CASSLTLAASYNEQFF. The chain carries TRBV6-2 or TRBV6-3 and TRBJ2-1, with 7 bases fitting TRBD2. The germline V gene has CDR1 MNHEY and CDR2 SVGEGT. There are 16 residues in the CDR3. The ends lost 4 bases at V and 1 base at J; junction bases unmatched: 7.

The rearrangement uses TRBV5-6 and TRBJ2-2, with 7 bases matching TRBD1. The germline gives CDR1 SGHDT, CDR2 YYEEEE. The CDR3 is 13 residues long. The V segment lost 3 bases and the J segment 6 bases; nucleotides outside the gene matches: 2. CDR3 in DNA: TGTGCCAGCAGCTCGGGACAGTCCGGGGAGCTGTTTTTT. Translated, it gives CASSSGQSGELFF.

This clone has a single count. The chain joins TRBV27 to TRBJ1-1; perhaps TRBD1 as D (5 bases). This CDR3 is built from 14 residues. V lost 5 bases to trimming and J lost 0 bases, with 10 bases between them. CDR1 is MNHEY, CDR2 SMNVEV, per germline (reference sequence). CDR3: CASSPTGLNTEAFF. In DNA, the CDR3 is TGTGCCAGCAGTCCAACAGGCTTGAACACTGAAGCTTTCTTT.

The J gene is TRBJ2-7, the V gene TRBV6-5; the D gene is possibly TRBD2 (5 bases). Germline V lookup: CDR1 MNHEY, CDR2 SVGAGI. The CDR3 extends over 15 amino acids. Trimming pared 8 bases from V and 1 base from J, leaving 18 bases between. CDR3 residues: CASGYGGEGSYEQYF. The CDR3 DNA sequence: TGTGCCAGCGGGTATGGCGGTGAGGGTTCCTACGAGCAGTACTTC.

The chain employs TRBV12-3 or TRBV12-4 and TRBJ1-2; perhaps TRBD1 as D (6 bases). This CDR3 is built from 13 residues. V lost 3 bases and J 7 bases, leaving 12 bases between the germline ends. CDR3 amino acids: CASSLSRGSGYTF. Here the CDR3 DNA reads TGTGCCAGCAGTTTGTCCAGGGGTAGTGGCTACACCTTC.

This rearrangement joins TRBV19 to TRBJ1-4; TRBD1 is a possible D gene (5 bases). The V end lost 5 bases, the J end lost 4 bases, and 14 bases lay between the germline ends. This CDR3 has 15 amino acids. CDR1 and CDR2 from the germline V gene are LNHDA and SQIVND (reference sequence). The CDR3 loop reads CASSASGKSNEKLFF. In DNA, the CDR3 is TGTGCCAGTAGTGCATCAGGGAAAAGTAATGAAAAACTGTTTTTT.

V and J are TRBV29-1 and TRBJ1-2; no clear D. The CDR3 consists of 13 residues. Germline V gene sequence: CDR1 SQVTM, CDR2 ANQGSEA. Trimming took off 8 bases at V and 1 base at J, with 14 bases between the two ends. CDR3 in DNA: TGCAGCACCTTTTTCGGCGGTAACTATGGCTACACCTTC. Amino acids: CSTFFGGNYGYTF.

CDR3 sequence (DNA): TGTGCCTGGAACAGGGGGCTCTCTGGAAACACCATATATTTT. Amino acids: CAWNRGLSGNTIYF. The J gene is TRBJ1-3, the V gene TRBV30, with TRBD1 identical over 9 bases. Germline-derived CDR1 and CDR2 are GTSNPN and SVGIG (reference sequence). V was clipped by 4 bases and J by 0 bases; unmatched bases: 1. The CDR3 runs to 14 residues.

This chain links TRBV21-1 with TRBJ1-1. TRBV21-1 is a pseudogene segment. This CDR3 has 16 amino acids. The CDR3 protein is CASSNGLGLTNTEAFF. The CDR3 nucleotides are TGTGCCAGCAGCAATGGGCTGGGACTGACGAACACTGAAGCTTTCTTT.

The V and J genes are TRBV6-2 or TRBV6-3 and TRBJ1-5; 11 bases agree with TRBD1. Germline assignment: CDR1 MNHEY and CDR2 SVGEGT. V gave up 6 bases and J gave up 3 bases; unmatched junction bases: 7. The CDR3 spans 16 residues. CDR3 sequence reads: CASSPGQGAINQPQHF. The CDR3 bases are TGTGCCAGCAGCCCTGGACAGGGGGCGATCAATCAGCCCCAGCATTTT.

The chain recombines TRBV5-1 with TRBJ2-1; 7 nucleotides match TRBD1. Germline V gene lookup returns CDR1 SGHRS and CDR2 YFSETQ. The CDR3 extends over 16 amino acids. V lost 4 bases, J lost 7 bases, and 14 bases stayed unmatched. CDR3 region: CASSVAQGPTLNEQFF. DNA of the CDR3: TGCGCCAGCAGCGTTGCACAGGGGCCAACTCTTAATGAGCAGTTCTTC. Supplemented by reference TRBV5-1 and TRBJ2-1, the full variable domain reads KAGVTQTPRYLIKTRGQQVTLSCSPISGHRSVSWYQQTPGQGLQFLFEYFSETQRNKGNFPGRFSGRQFSNSRSEMNVSTLELGDSALYLCASSVAQGPTLNEQFFGPGTRLTVL.

This clone has more than one count but fewer than ten. V is TRBV11-3 and J is TRBJ2-1; no clear D gene. This CDR3 contains 15 residues. The ends were cut back, 5 bases at V and 4 bases at J, with 15 bases in the middle. Per the germline V gene, CDR1 is SGHNT and CDR2 is YENEEA. The CDR3 nucleotides read TGTGCCAGCAGCCCAGGTGGTCAGTATTACAATGAGCAGTTCTTC. It translates to CASSPGGQYYNEQFF.

V gene TRBV4-1 combines with J gene TRBJ1-5; 7 positions agree with TRBD1. Germline V gene lookup returns CDR1 MGHRA and CDR2 YSYEKL. This CDR3 comprises 15 residues. With 3 bases clipped from V and 7 bases from J, the junction kept 9 bases outside the gene matches. CDR3 sequence reads: CASSHTQTGMQPQHF. Written as DNA, the CDR3 is TGCGCCAGCAGCCATACCCAGACAGGGATGCAGCCCCAGCATTTT.

The table lists this clone with a few counts. The chain employs TRBV27 and TRBJ1-6, with TRBD1 as a possible D gene (6 bases). The CDR3 runs 14 residues. V was cut by 5 bases and J by 9 bases, with 14 bases left in between. Per germline, CDR1 MNHEY and CDR2 SMNVEV (reference sequence). CDR3 sequence (DNA): TGTGCCAGCAGTCCCAACAGGGTACGTTCACCCCTCCACTTT. Its protein is CASSPNRVRSPLHF.

This clone was observed a few times. V and J are TRBV19 and TRBJ2-7; D is unclear. V dropped 5 bases and J dropped 2 bases, with 13 bases sitting between them. Germline-derived CDR1 and CDR2 are LNHDA and SQIVND (reference sequence). CDR3 length equals 14 residues. The CDR3 DNA follows: TGTGCCAGTAGTCTTGACACCCAGACCTACGAGCAGTACTTC. This codes for CASSLDTQTYEQYF.

This rearrangement joins TRBV10-3 to TRBJ1-2, with TRBD1 identical over 8 bases. The CDR3 spans 15 residues. The germline V gene has CDR1 ENHRY and CDR2 SYGVKD. The V segment lost 2 bases and the J segment 5 bases; nucleotides outside the gene matches: 7. The CDR3 loop reads CAISEGQGAGYGYTF. The CDR3 DNA is TGTGCCATCAGTGAGGGCCAGGGGGCCGGGTATGGCTACACCTTC.

The V and J genes are TRBV14 and TRBJ1-1; D ambiguous. CDR1 SGHDN and CDR2 FVKESK come from the germline V gene. The CDR3 consists of 13 residues. V was cut by 1 base and J by 11 bases, with 14 bases left in between. The CDR3 DNA follows: TGTGCCAGCAGCCAAGCGAGCAACAGTATGGCTTTCTTT. It specifies CASSQASNSMAFF.

The sample holds many counts of this clone. J is TRBJ1-1 and V is TRBV5-1; possibly TRBD1 for D (6 bases). Germline V lookup: CDR1 SGHRS, CDR2 YFSETQ. CDR3 length equals 16 residues. Trimming removed 4 bases at V and 0 bases at J, with 16 bases between. The CDR3 coding sequence is TGCGCCAGCAGCCACGCCGGCGGACAGATGAACACTGAAGCTTTCTTT. Its protein product is CASSHAGGQMNTEAFF.

As DNA, the CDR3 is TGCGCCAGCAGCTGGACAGGGACTAACACTGAAGCTTTCTTT. This translates into CASSWTGTNTEAFF. This rearrangement joins TRBV5-1 to TRBJ1-1; 8 nucleotides match TRBD1. This CDR3 spans 14 amino acids. The V gene's germline CDR1 is SGHRS and CDR2 YFSETQ. The V and J ends lost 3 bases and 2 bases, in that order; junction bases with no gene match: 3.

The chain employs TRBV9 and TRBJ2-3; 8 bases are shared with TRBD2. Losses at the gene ends were 4 bases for V and 7 bases for J; bases not matched to a gene: 14. CDR1 and CDR2 from the germline V gene are SGDLS and YYNGEE. The CDR3 consists of 16 residues. The CDR3 protein is CASSRILTGGLNTQYF. CDR3 in DNA: TGTGCCAGCAGCCGAATCCTAACGGGGGGGCTGAATACGCAGTATTTT. The variable domain in full, completed from reference TRBV9 and TRBJ2-3, reads DSGVTQTPKHLITATGQRVTLRCSPRSGDLSVYWYQQSLDQGLQFLIQYYNGEERAKGNILERFSAQQFPDLHSELNLSSLELGDSALYFCASSRILTGGLNTQYFGPGTRLTVL.

The V call is TRBV7-2, the J call TRBJ2-7; 7 nucleotides align to TRBD2. Per germline, CDR1 SGHTA and CDR2 FQGNSA. This CDR3 is built from 15 residues. J was trimmed by 1 base and V by 3 bases; bases with no gene match: 6. As DNA, the CDR3 is TGTGCCAGCAGCTTGGAGAGCGGGGCTTCCTACGAGCAGTACTTC. It is translated as CASSLESGASYEQYF.

V is TRBV30 and J is TRBJ1-5; no definite D call. The CDR3 extends over 13 amino acids. Germline CDR1 reads GTSNPN; CDR2 reads SVGIG (reference sequence). V lost 4 bases and J lost 3, with 10 bases in between. CDR3 nucleotides: TGTGCCTGGACCACCGGTCCCAATCAGCCCCAGCATTTT. It codes for CAWTTGPNQPQHF.